These 19 T cell receptor beta chains came from one sample sequenced in a study of OX40 agonist ivuxolimab in advanced cancers. Profiling relied on immunoSEQ multiplex PCR, and the TCRdb table lists in-frame clones only, not all of them. Of about 50,000 clones in the sample, 79% were seen once. The sequencing here drew on CD4+ or CD8+ T cells sorted from blood, taken in a trial of the OX40 agonist ivuxolimab. Receptors were obtained from an adult with an advanced solid tumor such as melanoma, head and neck, liver or kidney cancer.

This clone was seen just once. The chain has TRBV2 and TRBJ2-4; the match to TRBD1 covers 10 bases. This CDR3 has 15 residues. Germline V lookup: CDR1 SNHLY, CDR2 FYNNEI. V was pared by 7 bases and J by 6 bases, with 9 bases of the junction left unmatched. The CDR3 DNA is TGTGCCAGCACCGGACCGGGACAGGGGCGAAACATTCAGTACTTC. The encoded protein is CASTGPGQGRNIQYF.

V is TRBV6-5 and J is TRBJ1-2; 9 bases are shared with TRBD1. CDR1 is MNHEY and CDR2 is SVGAGI in the germline V gene. V was pared by 6 bases and J by 7 bases, with 3 bases of the junction left unmatched. The CDR3 is made up of 12 amino acids. Written as DNA, the CDR3 is TGTGCCAGCAGGACAGGGGGATCTGGCTACACCTTC. Its translation is CASRTGGSGYTF.

This clone was observed a handful of times. V usage is TRBV28 and J usage is TRBJ2-2; 9 nucleotides match TRBD2. V lost 6 bases and J lost 0; bases outside the gene matches: 2. Germline V CDR1 and CDR2: MDHEN, SYDVKM. The CDR3 is 15 amino acids. CDR3 loop: CASRSSGANTGELFF. For the CDR3, the DNA is TGTGCCAGCAGATCTAGCGGGGCGAACACCGGGGAGCTGTTTTTT. Full variable domain (missing parts from reference TRBV28 and TRBJ2-2): DVKVTQSSRYLVKRTGEKVFLECVQDMDHENMFWYRQDPGLGLRLIYFSYDVKMKEKGDIPEGYSVSREKKERFSLILESASTNQTSMYLCASRSSGANTGELFFGEGSRLTVL.

The rearrangement joins TRBV19 to TRBJ1-1; tentatively, D is TRBD1 (5 bases). Germline V gene lookup returns CDR1 LNHDA and CDR2 SQIVND (reference sequence). Trimming stripped 0 bases from V and 4 bases from J, with 9 bases between. This CDR3 region has 14 residues. In nucleotides, the CDR3 is TGTGCCAGTAGTATAGACAGGGTAAGCACTGAAGCTTTCTTT. Translating gives CASSIDRVSTEAFF.

The CDR3 nucleotides read TGTGCCAGCAGCCAAAGGGCGGGAGTCCGGAATGAGCAGTTCTTC. Translation gives CASSQRAGVRNEQFF. The chain joins TRBV7-2 to TRBJ2-1; 7 bases map to TRBD2. Germline CDR1 and CDR2: SGHTA and FQGNSA. CDR3 length: 15 residues. Unmatched junction bases numbered 11, after V lost 5 bases and J lost 7 bases.

This rearrangement joins TRBV5-1 to TRBJ2-3; 7 bases align to TRBD1. The length of the CDR3 is 14 residues. The germline V gene has CDR1 SGHRS and CDR2 YFSETQ. V was clipped by 4 bases and J by 2 bases; unmatched bases: 4. The CDR3 loop reads CASSLGQATDTQYF. CDR3 nucleotide sequence: TGCGCCAGCAGCCTCGGACAGGCCACAGATACGCAGTATTTT.

The chain joins TRBV19 to TRBJ2-6; D is ambiguous. The CDR3 has 17 amino acids. V dropped 0 bases and J dropped 0 bases, with 9 bases sitting between them. In germline, CDR1 is LNHDA, CDR2 SQIVND (reference sequence). CDR3: CASSIDSPLSGANVLTF. The CDR3 nucleotides are TGTGCCAGTAGTATAGACAGTCCCCTCTCTGGGGCCAACGTCCTGACTTTC.

This CDR3 is CASSEIKLLAGGNEQFF. CDR3 in DNA: TGCGCCAGCAGTGAGATAAAATTACTAGCGGGAGGGAATGAGCAGTTCTTC. The J gene is TRBJ2-1, the V gene TRBV10-1, with 13 nucleotides matching TRBD2. V shed 2 bases, J shed 7 bases, and the junction held 8 bases outside the gene matches. Per the germline V gene, CDR1 is WNHNN and CDR2 is SYGVQD (reference sequence). The CDR3 totals 17 residues.

The chain recombines TRBV28 with TRBJ1-2; TRBD1 matches 8 bases. The CDR3 spans 12 residues. V was clipped by 8 bases and J by 7 bases; unmatched bases: 6. Per the germline V gene, CDR1 is MDHEN and CDR2 is SYDVKM. The CDR3 nucleotides read TGTGCCAGCTGGACAGGGTATTTTGGCTACACCTTC. It translates to CASWTGYFGYTF.

This clone is judged medium-sized. This rearrangement joins TRBV7-2 to TRBJ1-1; TRBD1 agrees at 10 bases. V trimming: 4 bases; J trimming: 3 bases; junction bases outside the gene matches: 5. CDR1 and CDR2 from the germline V gene are SGHTA and FQGNSA. The CDR3 has 15 residues. CDR3 loop: CASSSQGQGYTEAFF. The CDR3 nucleotides are TGTGCCAGCAGCTCCCAGGGACAGGGGTACACTGAAGCTTTCTTT.

The rearrangement uses TRBV7-2 and TRBJ2-5; D gene ambiguous. The V end was cut by 5 bases, the J end by 5 bases, with 15 bases between. Per germline, CDR1 SGHTA and CDR2 FQGNSA. This CDR3 has 14 amino acids. The CDR3 nucleotides read TGTGCCAGCAGCATTCTACGGGCGTCGGAGACCCAGTACTTC. It yields the protein CASSILRASETQYF.

This clone was recorded only once. The chain carries TRBV19 and TRBJ2-2; either TRBD1 or TRBD2 may supply D (6 bases each). Trimming took off 4 bases at V and 6 bases at J, with 15 bases between the two ends. The CDR3 consists of 15 residues. Germline V gives CDR1 LNHDA, CDR2 SQIVND (reference sequence). CDR3 amino acids: CASSTRGAPSGELFF. The CDR3 region has the DNA TGTGCCAGTAGTACTAGGGGGGCACCATCCGGGGAGCTGTTTTTT.

This chain links TRBV29-1 with TRBJ1-2; TRBD1 is a possible D gene (6 bases). The germline V and J ends were trimmed by 7 bases and 6 bases, with 9 bases remaining between them. The germline V gene encodes CDR1 SQVTM and CDR2 ANQGSEA. There are 10 residues in the CDR3. The CDR3 DNA reads TGCAGCGCACAGGGTGATGGCTACACCTTC. This encodes CSAQGDGYTF.

V and J are TRBV5-4 and TRBJ2-1; TRBD2 matches at 11 bases. Germline CDR1 and CDR2: SGHNT and YYREEE (reference sequence). Unmatched junction bases numbered 10, after V lost 6 bases and J lost 5 bases. This CDR3 is built from 16 residues. The CDR3, as DNA: TGTGCCAGCACCCCCCGGGGTAGCGGGGGGGACAATGAGCAGTTCTTC. It specifies CASTPRGSGGDNEQFF.

V usage is TRBV4-1 and J usage is TRBJ1-5, with a tentative D call TRBD1 (5 bases). V was cut by 4 bases and J by 5 bases, with 15 bases left in between. This CDR3 spans 15 amino acids. CDR1 is MGHRA, CDR2 YSYEKL, per germline. The CDR3: CASSLYRTGDQPQHF. In DNA, the CDR3 is TGCGCCAGCAGCCTTTATAGAACAGGTGATCAGCCCCAGCATTTT.

The chain carries TRBV6-1 and TRBJ2-5, with D tentatively TRBD2 (6 bases). Germline lookup yields CDR1 MNHNS and CDR2 SASEGT. V shed 8 bases and J shed 2 bases, with 18 bases lying between them. The CDR3 is 15 residues long. The chain's CDR3 is CASGTGLVKQETQYF. The DNA for the CDR3 is TGTGCCAGCGGTACGGGACTGGTAAAGCAAGAGACCCAGTACTTC.

The chain couples TRBV6-5 to TRBJ1-2, with D perhaps TRBD1 (5 bases). From germline, CDR1 is MNHEY and CDR2 SVGAGI. The CDR3 loop spans 13 amino acids. V was trimmed by 5 bases and J by 4 bases, leaving 11 bases between them. The CDR3, as DNA: TGTGCCAGCAGTGTTAGGGGCGCCTATGGCTACACCTTC. It specifies CASSVRGAYGYTF.

The gene calls are TRBV28 and TRBJ2-7, with TRBD2 identical over 8 bases. CDR1 and CDR2 (germline): MDHEN, SYDVKM. This CDR3 has 16 residues. After removal of 10 bases from V and 2 bases from J, the junction contained 16 bases not matched to a gene. The CDR3 here is CATSGGRLLPPYEQYF. The CDR3 region has the DNA TGTGCCACCTCGGGGGGGCGCCTACTTCCGCCCTACGAGCAGTACTTC.

The chain recombines TRBV27 with TRBJ1-3; D gene uncertain. Deletions cut 4 bases from V and 0 bases from J, with 16 bases between. Germline V gives CDR1 MNHEY, CDR2 SMNVEV (reference sequence). This CDR3 has 17 amino acids. CDR3 DNA sequence: TGTGCCAGCAGTTCCCACCCAGGACCGTCCTCTGGAAACACCATATATTTT. It is translated as CASSSHPGPSSGNTIYF.